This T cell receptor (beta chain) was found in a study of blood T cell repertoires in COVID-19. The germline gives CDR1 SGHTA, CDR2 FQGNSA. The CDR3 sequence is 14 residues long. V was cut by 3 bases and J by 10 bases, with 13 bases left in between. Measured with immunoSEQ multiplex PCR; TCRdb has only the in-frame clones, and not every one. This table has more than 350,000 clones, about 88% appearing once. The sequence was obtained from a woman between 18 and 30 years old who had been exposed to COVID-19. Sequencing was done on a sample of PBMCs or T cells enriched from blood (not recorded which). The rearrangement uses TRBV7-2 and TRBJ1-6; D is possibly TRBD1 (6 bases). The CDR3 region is CASSFGDIRSPLHF. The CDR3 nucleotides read TGTGCCAGCAGCTTTGGGGACATAAGGTCACCCCTCCACTTT.